This T cell receptor beta chain was found in a study of blood T cells in healthy people across ages. Overall study findings and caveats: The study found TCR beta diversity correlated strongly with naive T cell percentage.

Together with a sample-barcoded 5' primer, a J-beta primer mix was included in a second PCR lasting about 6 to 11 cycles. Every cDNA molecule carried a tag from a template-switch adaptor bearing 12 random nucleotides. TCRdb processed the 5' RACE reads anew with MiXCR; each CDR3 protein has one entry. Here the sample spans roughly 680,000 distinct CDR3 sequences, 49% being singletons. This CDR3 is built from 14 residues. Germline V gene lookup returns CDR1 SQVTM and CDR2 ANQGSEA. V lost 7 bases to trimming and J lost 7 bases; unmatched junction nucleotides: 14. In regard to this clonotype: Antigen: not known. A read error is possible here, since a much larger clone lies one base away.

V gene TRBV29-1 combines with J gene TRBJ1-2; TRBD1 aligns across 8 bases. This sequence was found in a woman aged 55-75 years in good health. The sequenced material came from blood. CDR3 in amino acids: CSAVGQGPLAGYTF. The CDR3 region has the DNA TGCAGCGCCGTAGGACAGGGCCCTCTAGCTGGCTACACCTTC.